This entry concerns a single TCR gamma chain. Its specificity is unknown. The ends lost 4 bases at V and 5 bases at J; junction bases unmatched: 10. Germline lookup yields CDR1 EGSTGY and CDR2 YDSYTSSV. The CDR3 consists of 15 residues. Sequences come from RNA converted to cDNA by reverse transcription. Pooled V-gene forward primers with one constant-region reverse primer generated the CDR3 amplicons by multiplex PCR. TCRdb re-called clones from the multiplex PCR reads using CATT. The sample holds some 37,000 gamma-chain clones, around 20% seen once. The sample is drawn from a study of Vδ1+ human thymocytes. Study-wide results and limits: Unlike peripheral blood Vdelta1+ controls, thymic delta-chain sequences included around 21% Vdelta2 and few Vdelta3. Bulk data may be misread because of unexpected Vdelta2 sequences. Highly polyclonal TRG and TRD repertoires with Gaussian CDR3 length distributions appeared in thymus.

Thymocytes were sorted as CD3+ TCRVdelta1+ TCRVdelta2- after alphabeta T cell depletion. The chain joins TRGV4 to TRGJP2. The receptor was isolated from a girl in the first two years of life who had congenital heart surgery. Material: Vdelta1+ gamma-delta thymocytes from the thymus. The sample's subset: FACS-sorted CD3+ TCRalphabeta- TCRVdelta1+ TCRVdelta2- thymocytes. The chain's CDR3 is CATWDGRVSDWIKTF. The CDR3 nucleotides read TGTGCCACCTGGGACGGGCGGGTAAGTGATTGGATCAAGACGTTT.